This T cell receptor beta chain was sequenced for a study of T cell responses to AZD1222 COVID-19 vaccine. At the level of the study: Second doses were pooled across both intervals (about 4 or about 12 weeks).

On this clone itself: As yet, its antigen is unknown.

The CDR3 totals 17 residues. The ends were cut back, 1 base at V and 4 bases at J, with 19 bases in the middle. The V gene's germline CDR1 is LNHNV and CDR2 YYDKDF (reference sequence). Findings and limits, study-wide: White British donors predominated, females outnumbered males, and clonal diversity was possibly underestimated.

The assay was immunoSEQ multiplex PCR, and TCRdb's table has in-frame clones only and misses some. The table shows roughly 67,000 clones, with about 80% occurring only once. The specimen comprised peripheral blood, sampled on day 0 of AZD1222 vaccination. The clonotype was recovered from an adult in good health. This chain links TRBV15 with TRBJ1-1, with D possibly TRBD1 on 5 matching bases. In DNA form, the CDR3 reads TGTGCCACCAGCAGAGGAGGTTTTGATGGGACGTTCACTGAAGCTTTCTTT. This codes for CATSRGGFDGTFTEAFF.